A selection of T cell receptor beta chains follows, all from one sample in a study of cytomegalovirus exposure and HLA in healthy donors. Profiled with immunoSEQ multiplex PCR; TCRdb holds only in-frame clones, not every one. The sample includes roughly 220,000 clones, around 83% of them seen just once. The sequenced material came from PBMCs. All receptors come from a woman in her thirties or forties in good health and CMV-seronegative. Both conserved end residues are part of each CDR3. The D gene is left open where the match is weak. The size of a clone is reported for some rows only, either as once, few or many, or as a class for expanded clones.

J,D,size,V,DNA,CDR3
TRBJ2-3,TRBD2,-,TRBV19,TGTGCCAGTTCAATTGCGGGAGCGGTAGATACGCAGTATTTT,CASSIAGAVDTQYF
TRBJ1-2,-,-,TRBV5-1,TGCGCCAGCAGCCCACTGGGGGGAAACTATGGCTACACCTTC,CASSPLGGNYGYTF
TRBJ2-3,TRBD1,-,TRBV7-8,TGTGCCAGCACCCGGACAGGGCGCACAGATACGCAGTATTTT,CASTRTGRTDTQYF
TRBJ2-2,TRBD1,-,TRBV4-2,TGTGCCAGCAGCCAACCGGGACAGCCAAACACCGGGGAGCTGTTTTTT,CASSQPGQPNTGELFF
TRBJ1-5,-,-,TRBV28,TGTGCCAGCAGTCCAAAGATCCAGACAGGTACTCATAATCAGCCCCAGCATTTT,CASSPKIQTGTHNQPQHF
TRBJ2-3,-,-,TRBV27,TGTGCCAGCAGTTTCGGTAGTACGCAGTATTTT,CASSFGSTQYF
TRBJ2-7,TRBD1,-,TRBV18,TGTGCCAGCTCACCAGCAGGGGGCTACGAGCAGTACTTC,CASSPAGGYEQYF
TRBJ1-5,TRBD1,once,TRBV27,TGTGCCAGCAGGGGACAGGGGATAAGTCAGCCCCAGCATTTT,CASRGQGISQPQHF
TRBJ2-7,TRBD2,once,TRBV7-9,TGTGCCAGCAGCCAACGTGAGATAGCGGGAGTCAGCGAGCAGTACTTC,CASSQREIAGVSEQYF
TRBJ2-3,TRBD2,-,TRBV4-1,TGCGCCAGCAGCCGAAGGACTAGCGGGGTCACAGATACGCAGTATTTT,CASSRRTSGVTDTQYF
TRBJ1-1,-,-,TRBV5-1,TGCGCCAGCATCGGTGGTTTTATGAACACTGAAGCTTTCTTT,CASIGGFMNTEAFF
TRBJ2-5,TRBD2,once,TRBV4-2,TGTGCCAGCAGCTCTCCGGGACTAGCGAGATCTCTGGGGGAGACCCAGTACTTC,CASSSPGLARSLGETQYF
TRBJ2-7,TRBD2,-,TRBV5-1,TGCGCCAGCAGTTTGGGGAGTAGCGGGTATTCCTACGAGCAGTACTTC,CASSLGSSGYSYEQYF
TRBJ1-2,-,few,TRBV12-5,TGTGCTAGTGGGTCTCAGGGGCCCGAGGGTGGCTACACCTTC,CASGSQGPEGGYTF
TRBJ2-2,-,-,TRBV7-6,TGTGCCAGCAGCTTCCTGTCTGACACCGGGGAGCTGTTTTTT,CASSFLSDTGELFF
TRBJ2-5,-,-,TRBV19,TGTGCCAGTAGTAGGAGGAGGGAAGAGACCCAGTACTTC,CASSRRREETQYF
TRBJ2-1,-,-,TRBV7-9,TGTGCCAGCAGCTTAGGTTCGGGAGAGAGGGATGAGCAGTTCTTC,CASSLGSGERDEQFF
TRBJ2-7,TRBD2,-,TRBV9,TGTGCCAGCAGCGTAGCGGGAGGGGGAATGTACGAGCAGTACTTC,CASSVAGGGMYEQYF
TRBJ2-7,-,-,TRBV27,TGTGCCAGCAGTTTACAAGGGACTGGATACGAGCAGTACTTC,CASSLQGTGYEQYF
TRBJ2-1,TRBD2,-,TRBV5-1,TGCGCCAGCAGCTCCGGGGGGAGCTCCTACAATGAGCAGTTCTTC,CASSSGGSSYNEQFF
TRBJ1-2,TRBD1,-,TRBV2,TGTGCCAGCAGCGCCTATCCGGGACAGGGAGGAGGCTACACCTTC,CASSAYPGQGGGYTF
TRBJ1-3,-,-,TRBV27,TGTGCCAGCAGTTTAGGAGGGGCTGGAAACACCATATATTTT,CASSLGGAGNTIYF
TRBJ2-5,-,-,TRBV29-1,TGCAGCGTTCGGGGAGACGAGACCCAGTACTTC,CSVRGDETQYF
TRBJ1-3,TRBD1,-,TRBV30,TGTGCCTGGAGAGGGACAGGGAGGAACACCATATATTTT,CAWRGTGRNTIYF
TRBJ1-1,-,once,TRBV18,TGTGCCAGCTCACCACCATTAATAAAGAACACTGAAGCTTTCTTT,CASSPPLIKNTEAFF
TRBJ1-1,TRBD1,-,TRBV5-1,TGCGCCAGCAGCTTTCCACCGGGACAGGGACCCCCTGAAGCTTTCTTT,CASSFPPGQGPPEAFF
TRBJ1-4,TRBD1,few,TRBV5-1,TGCGCCAGCAGCCCATGGCAGGGGGCCAGTGAAAAACTGTTTTTT,CASSPWQGASEKLFF